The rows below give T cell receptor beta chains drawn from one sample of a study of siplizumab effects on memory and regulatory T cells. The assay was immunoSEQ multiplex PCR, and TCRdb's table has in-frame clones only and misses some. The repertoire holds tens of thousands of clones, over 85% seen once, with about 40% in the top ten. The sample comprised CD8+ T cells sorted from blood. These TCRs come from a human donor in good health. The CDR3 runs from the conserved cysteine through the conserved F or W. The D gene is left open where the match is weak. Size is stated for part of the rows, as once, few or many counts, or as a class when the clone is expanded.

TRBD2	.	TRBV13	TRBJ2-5	TGTGCCAGCAGCCCAGGGAGGGGGACCCAGTACTTC	CASSPGRGTQYF
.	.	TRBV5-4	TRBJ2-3	TGTGCCAGCAGCTTTGGTAGCGGACCAGATACGCAGTATTTT	CASSFGSGPDTQYF
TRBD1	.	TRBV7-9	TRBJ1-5	TGTGCCAGCAGCGCCCCGGGACAGGGGGGAGGTCAGCCCCAGCATTTT	CASSAPGQGGGQPQHF
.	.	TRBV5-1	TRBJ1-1	TGCGCCAGCAGCTTGGAGGGCAGTATGAACACTGAAGCTTTCTTT	CASSLEGSMNTEAFF
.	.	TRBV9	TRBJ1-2	TGTGCCAGCAGTGGCAGGCTTGAATATGGCTACACCTTC	CASSGRLEYGYTF
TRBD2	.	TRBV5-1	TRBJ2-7	TGCGCCAGCAGCTCCACTAGCGGGTGGGAGCAGTACTTC	CASSSTSGWEQYF
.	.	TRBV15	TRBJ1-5	TGTGCCACCAGCAGAGATCGCGGGGAAACGCAGCCCCAGCATTTT	CATSRDRGETQPQHF
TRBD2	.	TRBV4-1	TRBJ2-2	TGCGCCAGCAGCCGGGGGGAGGGTAACGGGATCAACACCGGGGAGCTGTTTTTT	CASSRGEGNGINTGELFF
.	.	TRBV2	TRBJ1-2	TGTGCCAGCAAACCGACAGCTAACTATGGCTACACCTTC	CASKPTANYGYTF
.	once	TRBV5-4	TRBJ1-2	TGTGCCAGCAGCGGCAGGGACTATGGCTACACCTTC	CASSGRDYGYTF
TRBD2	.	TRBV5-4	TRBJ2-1	TGTGCCAGCAGCCCATCCCGTCCTAGCGGGGAATACAATGAGCAGTTCTTC	CASSPSRPSGEYNEQFF
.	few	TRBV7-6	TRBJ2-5	TGTGCCAGCAGCCAGGAGACGAATTTCGAGACCCAGTACTTC	CASSQETNFETQYF
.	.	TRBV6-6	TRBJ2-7	TGTGCCAGCACTAGCGCCTCCTACGAGCAGTACTTC	CASTSASYEQYF
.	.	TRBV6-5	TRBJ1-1	TGTGCCAGCAGGCGCGATGGAGAGGTGAACACTGAAGCTTTCTTT	CASRRDGEVNTEAFF
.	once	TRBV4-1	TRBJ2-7	TGCGCCAGCAGCCAAGAGTCGGGGCTTAGCTCCTACGAGCAGTACTTC	CASSQESGLSSYEQYF
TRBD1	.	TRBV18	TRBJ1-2	TGTGCCAGCTCACGAACTCTACAGGGGGAGGGTGGCTACACCTTC	CASSRTLQGEGGYTF
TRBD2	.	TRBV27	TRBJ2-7	TGTGCCAGCAGTTTAAGAGCGGGGGACTACGAGCAGTACTTC	CASSLRAGDYEQYF
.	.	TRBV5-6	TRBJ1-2	TGTGCCAGCAGCTTGGGGACCTACTATGGCTACACCTTC	CASSLGTYYGYTF
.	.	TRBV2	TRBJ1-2	TGTGCCAGCAGTGTCCCAGTACTGAACTATGGCTACACCTTC	CASSVPVLNYGYTF
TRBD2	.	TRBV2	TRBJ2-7	TGTGCCACTAAGACTAGCGGGAGCTACGAGCAGTACTTC	CATKTSGSYEQYF
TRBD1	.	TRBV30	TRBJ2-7	TGTGCCTGGAGTGTACTCGGGACAGGGGCCTACGAGCAGTACTTC	CAWSVLGTGAYEQYF
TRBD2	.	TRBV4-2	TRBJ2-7	TGTGCCCCACCGGCTGGCGGGAGTTGGTACGAGCAGTACTTC	CAPPAGGSWYEQYF
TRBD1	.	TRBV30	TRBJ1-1	TGTGCCGGCCAGGGGGGGGTGAACACTGAAGCTTTCTTT	CAGQGGVNTEAFF
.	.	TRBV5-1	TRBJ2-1	TGCGCCAGCAACCCAGAGGGCCGGGGCAATGAGCAGTTCTTC	CASNPEGRGNEQFF